The present T cell receptor (beta chain) was sequenced within a study of identical twins. General study findings and limits: Twins' surplus sharing was weaker for beta out-of-frame sequences. Memory repertoires lacked the insertion deficit that abundant cord blood beta clonotypes showed. It was out-of-frame TCR alpha sharing in monozygotic twins that models underestimated.

The germline V gene encodes CDR1 SGHAT and CDR2 FQNNGV. The CDR3 sequence is 16 residues long. Trimming pared 3 bases from V and 2 bases from J, leaving 15 bases between. This clonotype came up many times. No antigen is known for it. Via MiXCR, TCRdb re-called the 5' RACE reads, giving one row per CDR3 protein. The profile covers some 660,000 distinct CDR3 sequences, with around 8.3% appearing a single time and approximately 0.96% taken by the ten largest. The data also belong to a second study, concerning yellow fever vaccine responses in identical twins.

The chain links TRBV11-2 to TRBJ2-3, with a weak D call TRBD2 (7 bases). This TCR was recovered from a woman aged 18-29 years in good health. Sequencing used PBMCs. DNA of the CDR3: TGTGCCAGCAGCTTGTTCGGGGGGCCCCCCACAGATACGCAGTATTTT. Protein: CASSLFGGPPTDTQYF.